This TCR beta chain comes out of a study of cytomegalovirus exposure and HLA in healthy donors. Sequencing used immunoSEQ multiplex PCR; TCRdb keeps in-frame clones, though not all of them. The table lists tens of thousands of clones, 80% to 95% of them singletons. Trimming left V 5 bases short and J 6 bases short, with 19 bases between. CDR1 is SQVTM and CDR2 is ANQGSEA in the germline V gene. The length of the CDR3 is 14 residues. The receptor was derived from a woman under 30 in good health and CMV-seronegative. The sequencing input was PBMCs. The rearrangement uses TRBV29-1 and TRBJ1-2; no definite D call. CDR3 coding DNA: TGCAGCGTTTGGGAGATGTCGATAGAAAATGGCTACACCTTC. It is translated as CSVWEMSIENGYTF. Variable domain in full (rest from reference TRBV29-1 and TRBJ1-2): SAVISQKPSRDICQRGTSLTIQCQVDSQVTMMFWYRQQPGQSLTLIATANQGSEATYESGFVIDKFPISRPNLTFSTLTVSNMSPEDSSIYLCSVWEMSIENGYTFGSGTRLTVV.